This paragraph covers one TCR beta chain sequence. Its target is unknown. Deletions cut 4 bases from V and 4 bases from J, with 10 bases between. CDR3 size: 13 residues. Germline V gives CDR1 SEHNR, CDR2 FQNEAQ (reference sequence). The data belong to a study of cytomegalovirus exposure and HLA in healthy donors. Study-wide context: Genotyping of hundreds of donors showed that around 86% belonged to the Caucasian-associated ancestry cluster. Study results and caveats: Sequencing had likely introduced a cluster of highly shared sequence variants as an artifact. Among TCR sequences, most were rare, though some public TCRs appeared in many donors. Analysis performed later found 16,951 TCR beta sequences associated with HLA alleles at 0.05 false discovery rate.

PCR primers comprised 60 Vbeta and 13 Jbeta primers. Generated by immunoSEQ multiplex PCR, the TCRdb table keeps only in-frame clones and is missing some. This sample has under 200,000 clones, with approximately 75% found just once. V gene TRBV7-9 combines with J gene TRBJ1-1; perhaps TRBD1 as D (6 bases). The clonotype originates from a woman aged 18-29 years in good health and CMV-seronegative. Material for sequencing was PBMCs. CDR3 coding DNA: TGTGCCAGCAGCTCACAGGGTGCCACTGAAGCTTTCTTT. It translates to CASSSQGATEAFF.